The T cell receptor (beta chain) described here comes from a study of blood T cell repertoires in COVID-19. Source study methods: Reference gene primers were amplified, and this amplification served to estimate nucleated cell counts. Measured with immunoSEQ multiplex PCR; TCRdb has only the in-frame clones, and not every one. V and J calls and clone size come straight from that table; D and trimming were deduced from the DNA. The sample contains 260,000 or so clones, over 75% of which appear only once. The CDR3 extends over 24 amino acids. The study drew participants aged about 18 to 89 years from some 25 US areas. Before being deemed recovered, Cohort 3 donors had two negative PCRs, clearance, or symptom resolution.

The gene calls are TRBV21-1 and TRBJ2-7; the table's D call of TRBD2 was not tested on the DNA. TRBV21-1 is listed as a pseudogene. Sequencing used PBMCs or T cells enriched from blood (not recorded which). The sequence was obtained from a man aged 18 to 30 who had recovered from COVID-19. CDR3 protein: CASTKTYSREGVWATLWPSYEQYF. Written as DNA, the CDR3 is TGTGCCAGCACCAAAACGTACTCCCGGGAGGGGGTTTGGGCAACGCTCTGGCCCTCCTACGAGCAGTACTTC.